The 27 T cell receptor beta chains below come from one sample, sequenced in a study of T cells in narcolepsy. Clones were read by immunoSEQ multiplex PCR, and TCRdb kept only the in-frame ones, dropping some. This table has some 22,000 clones, 65% to 90% appearing once. Sample: memory (CD45RA-) CD4+ T cells from blood. The receptors were gathered from a human donor in good health.

The rearrangement uses TRBV5-1 and TRBJ2-7; 7 bases match TRBD1. Germline CDR1 SGHRS, CDR2 YFSETQ. The CDR3 is made up of 14 amino acids. Losses at the gene ends were 6 bases for V and 3 bases for J; bases not matched to a gene: 9. In DNA form, the CDR3 reads TGCGCCAGCAAGGGACAGACTTTGGACTACGAGCAGTACTTC. Protein sequence: CASKGQTLDYEQYF. The variable domain in full, with the rest retrieved from reference TRBV5-1 and TRBJ2-7, is KAGVTQTPRYLIKTRGQQVTLSCSPISGHRSVSWYQQTPGQGLQFLFEYFSETQRNKGNFPGRFSGRQFSNSRSEMNVSTLELGDSALYLCASKGQTLDYEQYFGPGTRLTVT.

The V and J genes are TRBV28 and TRBJ1-3, with 8 bases aligning to TRBD1. The CDR3 loop spans 13 amino acids. Germline values: CDR1 MDHEN, CDR2 SYDVKM. The J segment lost 6 bases and the V segment lost 7 bases, leaving 5 bases of the junction unmatched. DNA for the CDR3: TGTGCCAGCACCCGACAGGGGCCAAACACCATATATTTT. This gives the protein CASTRQGPNTIYF.

The gene calls are TRBV19 and TRBJ2-7; possibly TRBD2 for D (6 bases). Per germline, CDR1 LNHDA and CDR2 SQIVND (reference sequence). V lost 6 bases and J 5 bases, leaving 20 bases between the germline ends. The CDR3 extends over 15 amino acids. CDR3: CASRLAEEVLHEQYF. The DNA for the CDR3 is TGTGCCAGTAGGTTAGCGGAAGAGGTCCTCCACGAGCAGTACTTC. The whole variable domain, remainder taken from reference TRBV19 and TRBJ2-7, is DGGITQSPKYLFRKEGQNVTLSCEQNLNHDAMYWYRQDPGQGLRLIYYSQIVNDFQKGDIAEGYSVSREKKESFPLTVTSAQKNPTAFYLCASRLAEEVLHEQYFGPGTRLTVT.

This sequence joins TRBV28 and TRBJ2-2; 13 nucleotides line up with TRBD2. The CDR3 extends over 20 amino acids. V was pared by 7 bases and J by 2 bases, with 16 bases of the junction left unmatched. CDR1 is MDHEN and CDR2 is SYDVKM in the germline V gene. CDR3 protein: CASTERGLAGTLFNTGELFF. The DNA for the CDR3 is TGTGCCAGCACCGAAAGGGGACTAGCGGGGACCCTCTTTAACACCGGGGAGCTGTTTTTT.

The chain uses TRBV7-2 and TRBJ2-2; no firm D call. In germline, CDR1 is SGHTA, CDR2 FQGNSA. Trimming removed 1 base at V and 4 bases at J, with 10 bases between. The CDR3 runs 15 residues. The CDR3 is CASSLGSRSTGELFF. DNA for the CDR3: TGTGCCAGCAGCTTAGGCAGCAGGAGCACCGGGGAGCTGTTTTTT.

This clone occurred a few times. The CDR3 region has the DNA TGCGCCAGCAGCTTGGGTCAGGGAGGGCGGACCCAGTACTTC. Translating gives CASSLGQGGRTQYF. V and J are TRBV5-1 and TRBJ2-5; 7 bases line up with TRBD2. Germline values: CDR1 SGHRS, CDR2 YFSETQ. The CDR3 spans 14 residues. The V segment lost 0 bases and the J segment 7 bases; nucleotides outside the gene matches: 6.

The chain carries TRBV5-4 and TRBJ1-2; 8 nucleotides agree with TRBD1. The CDR3 consists of 13 residues. CDR1 is SGHNT and CDR2 is YYREEE in the germline V gene (reference sequence). Trimming at V came to 4 bases and at J to 3 bases, leaving 2 bases not matched to a gene. Here the CDR3 reads CASSATGDYGYTF. CDR3 coding DNA: TGTGCCAGCAGCGCGACAGGGGACTATGGCTACACCTTC.

CDR3 amino acids: CARSSPKREETQYF. The CDR3 nucleotides read TGTGCCAGAAGCTCGCCCAAGCGGGAAGAGACCCAGTACTTC. The V gene is TRBV5-3, the J gene TRBJ2-7, with D perhaps TRBD2 (6 bases). TRBJ2-5 explains the end of the DNA better; the J call may be wrong. TRBV5-3 is an open reading frame whose function is uncertain. The CDR3 consists of 14 residues.

This clone was found once. This chain connects TRBV25-1 to TRBJ2-5; 8 positions match TRBD1. V gave up 8 bases and J gave up 4 bases; unmatched junction bases: 9. Germline CDR1 and CDR2: MGHDK and SYGVNS. The CDR3 has 14 amino acids. The CDR3 DNA reads as TGTGCCAGCCTTGACAGGGGAAGAGGAGAGACCCAGTACTTC. Amino acid sequence: CASLDRGRGETQYF.

The chain links TRBV7-2 to TRBJ2-7; tentative D call: TRBD2 (5 bases). The V gene's germline CDR1 is SGHTA and CDR2 FQGNSA. The CDR3 covers 15 residues. The V and J ends lost 5 bases and 0 bases respectively, with 14 bases between them. The CDR3: CASSPTTMSSYEQYF. The DNA for the CDR3 is TGTGCCAGCAGCCCGACGACTATGAGCTCCTACGAGCAGTACTTC.

The chain is built from TRBV10-3 and TRBJ1-5; D perhaps matches TRBD1 (6 bases). Germline V lookup: CDR1 ENHRY, CDR2 SYGVKD. V dropped 2 bases and J dropped 6 bases, with 14 bases sitting between them. The CDR3 consists of 15 residues. CDR3 loop: CAISEQTGSGQPQHF. CDR3 nucleotides: TGTGCCATCAGTGAGCAAACAGGGTCGGGTCAGCCCCAGCATTTT.

V is TRBV7-9 and J is TRBJ2-1; D unresolved. V was cut by 2 bases and J by 8 bases, with 19 bases left in between. CDR3 length: 16 amino acids. The germline CDR1 and CDR2 sequences are SEHNR and FQNEAQ (reference sequence). CDR3 protein: CASSLWRDTKKDEQFF. CDR3 DNA: TGTGCCAGCAGCTTATGGAGAGACACAAAAAAAGATGAGCAGTTCTTC. Based on the CDR3 plus reference TRBV7-9 and TRBJ2-1, the full variable domain is DTGVSQNPRHKITKRGQNVTFRCDPISEHNRLYWYRQTLGQGPEFLTYFQNEAQLEKSRLLSDRFSAERPKGSFSTLEIQRTEQGDSAMYLCASSLWRDTKKDEQFFGPGTRLTVL.

The rearrangement joins TRBV28 to TRBJ2-7; 8 bases agree with TRBD1. Losses at the gene ends were 3 bases for V and 2 bases for J; bases not matched to a gene: 9. Germline values: CDR1 MDHEN, CDR2 SYDVKM. The CDR3 length is 16 residues. The CDR3 bases are TGTGCCAGCAGTTTCTACAGGGGGAGTTCTACCTACGAGCAGTACTTC. As protein: CASSFYRGSSTYEQYF.

The J gene is TRBJ1-1, the V gene TRBV5-5, with TRBD1 as a possible D gene (5 bases). V lost 3 bases to trimming and J lost 2 bases, with 14 bases between them. Germline V gene data show CDR1 as SGHKS and CDR2 as YYEKEE (reference sequence). This CDR3 has 15 amino acids. The CDR3 loop is CASSWRDGTNTEAFF. CDR3 nucleotide sequence: TGTGCCAGCAGCTGGCGGGACGGAACCAACACTGAAGCTTTCTTT.

J is TRBJ2-7 and V is TRBV7-8; D gene uncertain. Deletions cut 5 bases from V and 1 base from J, with 9 bases between. This CDR3 contains 13 residues. Germline CDR1 reads SGHVS; CDR2 reads FQNEAQ. Here the CDR3 reads CASSVDLSYEQYF. The CDR3 bases are TGTGCCAGCAGCGTAGACTTGTCCTACGAGCAGTACTTC.

This sequence joins TRBV6-5 and TRBJ2-2, with TRBD2 matching 8 bases. With 11 bases clipped from V and 4 bases from J, the junction kept 6 bases outside the gene matches. The CDR3 totals 13 residues. Germline CDR1 and CDR2: MNHEY and SVGAGI. Written as DNA, the CDR3 is TGTGCCGTACGGGAGGGTGGCACCGGGGAGCTGTTTTTT. The encoded protein is CAVREGGTGELFF.

The chain employs TRBV6-1 and TRBJ1-1, with a tentative D call TRBD1 (6 bases). V lost 7 bases, J lost 4 bases, and 16 bases lay in between. This CDR3 region has 14 residues. Germline V CDR1 and CDR2: MNHNS, SASEGT. This chain's CDR3 is CASNPQGGSTEAFF. CDR3 sequence (DNA): TGTGCCAGCAACCCTCAAGGGGGGAGCACTGAAGCTTTCTTT.

This clone has only a few counts. The chain uses TRBV27 and TRBJ2-1, with 9 bases identical to TRBD2. This CDR3 is 18 amino acids long. CDR1 and CDR2 (germline): MNHEY, SMNVEV (reference sequence). Germline trimming cut 2 bases from V and 0 bases from J; bases unmatched to any gene: 8. CDR3 residues: CASSLRAGGLSSYNEQFF. The CDR3 bases are TGTGCCAGCAGTTTACGAGCGGGAGGCCTCAGCTCCTACAATGAGCAGTTCTTC.

The rearrangement links TRBV28 to TRBJ2-2; weak D call: TRBD2 (6 bases). Deletions cut 5 bases from V and 6 bases from J, with 16 bases between. The CDR3 contains 15 residues. The germline gives CDR1 MDHEN, CDR2 SYDVKM. CDR3 DNA sequence: TGTGCCAGCAGTCCTAGCGCGGGCGGGGCCGGGGAGCTGTTTTTT. This codes for CASSPSAGGAGELFF. The full variable domain, with the rest looked up from reference TRBV28 and TRBJ2-2, is DVKVTQSSRYLVKRTGEKVFLECVQDMDHENMFWYRQDPGLGLRLIYFSYDVKMKEKGDIPEGYSVSREKKERFSLILESASTNQTSMYLCASSPSAGGAGELFFGEGSRLTVL.

The genes are TRBV6-1 and TRBJ2-3, with D hard to call. Germline CDR1 reads MNHNS; CDR2 reads SASEGT. V lost 6 bases, J lost 6 bases, and 10 bases lay in between. CDR3 length: 12 amino acids. The CDR3 spells CASRPVGDTQYF. The CDR3 coding sequence is TGTGCCAGCAGGCCCGTTGGGGATACGCAGTATTTT.

The chain is built from TRBV6-6 and TRBJ2-1, with 9 nucleotides matching TRBD2. The ends lost 6 bases at V and 3 bases at J; junction bases unmatched: 3. The germline V gene has CDR1 MNHNY and CDR2 SVGAGI (reference sequence). The CDR3 runs to 14 residues. The CDR3 loop is CASRPTSGYNEQFF. The CDR3 DNA follows: TGTGCCAGCAGGCCGACTAGCGGCTACAATGAGCAGTTCTTC.

This chain joins TRBV5-1 and TRBJ2-5; D is unclear. The CDR3 runs to 15 residues. The V end lost 0 bases, the J end lost 1 base, and 10 bases lay between the germline ends. Germline CDR1 reads SGHRS; CDR2 reads YFSETQ. The CDR3 DNA reads as TGCGCCAGCAGCTTGGGGACCATGAGCCAAGAGACCCAGTACTTC. It translates to CASSLGTMSQETQYF.

The chain carries TRBV18 and TRBJ2-1, with TRBD2 identical over 13 bases. V was pared by 2 bases and J by 7 bases, with 2 bases of the junction left unmatched. Germline V gene data show CDR1 as KGHSH and CDR2 as LQKENI. This CDR3 is 15 amino acids long. DNA of the CDR3: TGTGCCAGCTCACCATCGACTAGCGGGAGGAATGAGCAGTTCTTC. Protein: CASSPSTSGRNEQFF.

The genes are TRBV7-6 and TRBJ2-1; possible D gene TRBD1, 6 bases. CDR1 and CDR2 from the germline V gene are SGHVS and FNYEAQ. Trimming pared 5 bases from V and 5 bases from J, leaving 13 bases between. This CDR3 spans 14 amino acids. CDR3 nucleotide sequence: TGTGCCAGCAGCCGGACAGTCGCCCACAATGAGCAGTTCTTC. Protein: CASSRTVAHNEQFF.

V gene TRBV4-2 combines with J gene TRBJ2-7; D tentatively fits TRBD1 or TRBD2 (7 bases each). Germline V gives CDR1 LGHNA, CDR2 YNFKEQ. The CDR3 runs to 15 residues. V lost 4 bases and J 5 bases, leaving 18 bases between the germline ends. CDR3 nucleotide sequence: TGTGCCAGCAGCCGAGGGACAGCGGGAAACGACGAGCAGTACTTC. This gives the protein CASSRGTAGNDEQYF.

This clone was seen a handful of times. The V gene is TRBV27, the J gene TRBJ2-7; D is unresolved. This CDR3 is 14 amino acids long. Trimming stripped 6 bases from V and 0 bases from J, with 12 bases between. In germline, CDR1 is MNHEY, CDR2 SMNVEV (reference sequence). CDR3 in DNA: TGTGCCAGCAGCCGATCAAGTATCTCCTACGAGCAGTACTTC. This encodes CASSRSSISYEQYF.

V usage is TRBV5-6 and J usage is TRBJ1-5; D uncertain. CDR1 and CDR2 (germline): SGHDT, YYEEEE. CDR3 size: 13 residues. The V end lost 1 base, the J end lost 0 bases, and 2 bases lay between the germline ends. The CDR3 DNA is TGTGCCAGCAGCTTGCGTAGCAATCAGCCCCAGCATTTT. Amino acids: CASSLRSNQPQHF.